This T cell receptor (beta chain) is drawn from a study of blood T cell repertoires in COVID-19. Study-level background: The study drew acute and convalescent COVID-19 samples from the United States, Italy and Spain. Sources were T cells, B-cell-depleted T cells, or PBMCs; the material itself was cDNA or gDNA.

Methods used by the authors: Scientists estimated how many nucleated cells there were by amplifying reference gene primers. Assay: immunoSEQ multiplex PCR; the TCRdb copy retains only in-frame clones and omits some. Clone size and the V and J calls come from that table; the DNA yielded D and trimming. The sample records about 220,000 clones, around nine tenths being singletons. Germline CDR1 reads MNHEY; CDR2 reads SMNVEV (reference sequence). V was clipped by 0 bases and J by 0 bases, with 9 bases between them. This CDR3 is built from 15 residues. The chain carries TRBV27 and TRBJ2-7; D is possibly TRBD2 (5 bases). The TCR comes from a man aged 35-49 years with acute or convalescent COVID-19. The sequencing input was peripheral blood. Written as DNA, the CDR3 is TGTGCCAGCAGTTTATCAGGAGGCTTCTCCTACGAGCAGTACTTC. Translating gives CASSLSGGFSYEQYF.